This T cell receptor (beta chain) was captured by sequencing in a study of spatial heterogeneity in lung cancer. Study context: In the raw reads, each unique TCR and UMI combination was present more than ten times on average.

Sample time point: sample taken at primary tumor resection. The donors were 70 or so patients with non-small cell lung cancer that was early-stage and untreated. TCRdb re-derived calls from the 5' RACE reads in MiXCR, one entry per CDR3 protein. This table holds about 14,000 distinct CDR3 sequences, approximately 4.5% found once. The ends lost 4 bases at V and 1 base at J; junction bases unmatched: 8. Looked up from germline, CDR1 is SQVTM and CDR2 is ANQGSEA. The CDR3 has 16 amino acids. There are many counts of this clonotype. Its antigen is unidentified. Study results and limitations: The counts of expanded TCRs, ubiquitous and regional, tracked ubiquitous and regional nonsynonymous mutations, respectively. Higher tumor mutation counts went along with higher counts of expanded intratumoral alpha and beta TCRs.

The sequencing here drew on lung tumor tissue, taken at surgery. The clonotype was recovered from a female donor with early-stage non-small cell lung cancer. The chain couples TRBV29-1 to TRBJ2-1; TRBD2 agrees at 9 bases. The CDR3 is CSVGSGGFRSYNEQFF. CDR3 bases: TGCAGCGTTGGCAGCGGGGGGTTCCGATCCTACAATGAGCAGTTCTTC.